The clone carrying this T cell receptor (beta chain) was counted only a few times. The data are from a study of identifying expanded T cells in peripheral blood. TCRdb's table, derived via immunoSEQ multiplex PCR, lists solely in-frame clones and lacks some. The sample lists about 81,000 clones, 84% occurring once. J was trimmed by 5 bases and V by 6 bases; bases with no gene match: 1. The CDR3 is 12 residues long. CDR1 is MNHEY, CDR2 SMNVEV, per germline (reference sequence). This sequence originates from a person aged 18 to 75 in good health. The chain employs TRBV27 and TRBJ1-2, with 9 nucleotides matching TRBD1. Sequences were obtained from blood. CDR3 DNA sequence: TGTGCCAGCAGCGACAGGGGGTATGGCTACACCTTC. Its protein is CASSDRGYGYTF.